The entry that follows covers one T cell receptor (beta chain) sequence. Clones were sequenced by immunoSEQ multiplex PCR, and TCRdb holds only the in-frame ones, with some missing. The sample records roughly 190,000 clones, 75% to 95% being singletons. The data stem from a study of control samples from healthy donors and cancer patients. This CDR3 comprises 14 residues. With V trimmed by 6 bases and J by 4 bases, 7 bases remained unmatched. The V gene's germline CDR1 is ENHRY and CDR2 SYGVKD. V and J are TRBV10-3 and TRBJ1-1, with 8 bases identical to TRBD1. The clonotype originates from a woman aged 30 to 39 in good health. The sequencing sample was made of blood. CDR3 bases: TGTGCCATCAGAGAGACAGGGGTGGGCACTGAAGCTTTCTTT. Protein product: CAIRETGVGTEAFF.